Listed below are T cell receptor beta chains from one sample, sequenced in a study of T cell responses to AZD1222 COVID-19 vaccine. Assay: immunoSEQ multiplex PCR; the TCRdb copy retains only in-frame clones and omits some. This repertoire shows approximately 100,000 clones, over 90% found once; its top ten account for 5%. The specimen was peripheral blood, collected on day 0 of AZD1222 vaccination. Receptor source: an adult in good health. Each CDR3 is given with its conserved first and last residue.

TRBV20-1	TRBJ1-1	CSARRTAEAFF
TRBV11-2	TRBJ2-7	CASSLGQPYEQYF
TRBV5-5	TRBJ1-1	CASSLTRTFEAFF
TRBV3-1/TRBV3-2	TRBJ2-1	CASSLTSGGYNEQFF
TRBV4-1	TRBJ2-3	CASSHTGTGPSDTQYF
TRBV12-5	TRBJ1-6	CASGLETGGGSPLHF
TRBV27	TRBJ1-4	CASSWTGWASNEKLFF
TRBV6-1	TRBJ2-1	CASSDAGGGGVGEQFF
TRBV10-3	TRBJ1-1	CAISEVETTEAFF
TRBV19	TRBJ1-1	CASSPRPGGTEAFF
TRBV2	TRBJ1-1	CASGVGFEAFF
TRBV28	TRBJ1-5	CASSDRLRGRRNQPQHF
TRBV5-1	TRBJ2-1	CASSLEDGRLNEQFF
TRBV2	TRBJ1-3	CASSYQPGNGNTIYF
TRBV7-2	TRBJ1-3	CASSSDRVAGNTIYF
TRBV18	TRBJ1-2	CASSPPVAYGYTF
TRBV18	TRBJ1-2	CASSRIGQPYGYTF
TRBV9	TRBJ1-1	CASSAGQGSTEAFF
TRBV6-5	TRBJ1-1	CASSYRTGDTEAFF
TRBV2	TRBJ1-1	CATSSNTEAFF
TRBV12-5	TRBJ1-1	CASASGGLNTEAFF
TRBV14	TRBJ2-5	CASSQDIRAGETQYF